A single sample is the source of the 21 T cell receptor beta chains below, sequenced in a study of PD-L1 blockade in urothelial cancer. TCRdb's table, derived via immunoSEQ multiplex PCR, lists solely in-frame clones and lacks some. The table shows roughly 50,000 clones, with around 88% occurring only once. Stated time point: pretreatment peripheral blood. The specimen was PBMCs, collected around atezolizumab (anti-PD-L1) treatment. The receptors were sampled from a woman aged 55-75 years with urothelial cancer.

The rearrangement links TRBV2 to TRBJ2-3; 10 nucleotides line up with TRBD1. CDR1 is SNHLY, CDR2 FYNNEI, per germline. V shed 4 bases, J shed 3 bases, and the junction held 1 base outside the gene matches. The CDR3 spans 14 residues. Here the CDR3 reads CASSGQGATDTQYF. DNA for the CDR3: TGTGCCAGCAGTGGACAGGGGGCTACAGATACGCAGTATTTT.

Here the CDR3 reads CASSLGSRIFTGELFF. The CDR3 DNA sequence: TGTGCCAGCAGCTTGGGGTCGCGAATATTCACCGGGGAGCTGTTTTTT. The chain carries TRBV5-4 and TRBJ2-2; D gene ambiguous. Germline lookup yields CDR1 SGHNT and CDR2 YYREEE (reference sequence). Trimming left V 0 bases short and J 4 bases short, with 13 bases between. The CDR3 is made up of 16 amino acids.

This chain connects TRBV5-8 to TRBJ2-1; a weak D match, TRBD2 (5 bases). CDR3 length: 12 amino acids. Germline V gene lookup returns CDR1 SGHTS and CDR2 YDEGEE. V was clipped by 6 bases and J by 8 bases, with 12 bases between them. The CDR3 region is CASNELRDEQFF. CDR3 bases: TGTGCCAGCAACGAGCTGCGGGATGAGCAGTTCTTC.

This chain joins TRBV18 and TRBJ2-2; 9 bases align to TRBD1. V shed 2 bases, J shed 4 bases, and the junction held 8 bases outside the gene matches. The germline CDR1 and CDR2 sequences are KGHSH and LQKENI. The CDR3 runs to 17 residues. CDR3 in DNA: TGTGCCAGCTCACCAAATATTCGGGACAGGGCCACCGGGGAGCTGTTTTTT. Amino acid sequence: CASSPNIRDRATGELFF.

This clone was counted a few times. V is TRBV7-2 and J is TRBJ2-7, with TRBD2 identical over 11 bases. Trimming cost V 5 bases and J 5 bases; bases outside gene matches: 11. The CDR3 is 16 amino acids. Per the germline V gene, CDR1 is SGHTA and CDR2 is FQGNSA. The chain's CDR3 is CASSPRSGRAVDEQYF. The CDR3 nucleotides read TGTGCCAGCAGCCCCCGTAGCGGGAGGGCCGTCGACGAGCAGTACTTC.

This clone has only one observation. The chain carries TRBV5-4 and TRBJ1-1, with D uncertain. The CDR3 covers 15 residues. Germline-derived CDR1 and CDR2 are SGHNT and YYREEE (reference sequence). The ends were cut back, 4 bases at V and 0 bases at J, with 13 bases in the middle. As DNA, the CDR3 is TGTGCCAGCAGCCCCACAGCACAGCTGAACACTGAAGCTTTCTTT. Encoded protein: CASSPTAQLNTEAFF.

The chain links TRBV9 to TRBJ1-2; D may be TRBD1 (6 bases). CDR3 length: 13 residues. Between the trimmed V and J ends, which lost 5 bases and 4 bases, there was a span of 12 bases. CDR1 and CDR2 (germline): SGDLS, YYNGEE. The CDR3 nucleotides read TGTGCCAGCAGGTCCACAGGGAGCTATGGCTACACCTTC. Translating it yields CASRSTGSYGYTF. Using reference TRBV9 and TRBJ1-2 for the parts outside the CDR3, the full variable domain is DSGVTQTPKHLITATGQRVTLRCSPRSGDLSVYWYQQSLDQGLQFLIQYYNGEERAKGNILERFSAQQFPDLHSELNLSSLELGDSALYFCASRSTGSYGYTFGSGTRLTVV.

The chain uses TRBV5-1 and TRBJ1-5; no clear D. CDR1 and CDR2 (germline): SGHRS, YFSETQ. CDR3 size: 15 residues. The ends were cut back, 0 bases at V and 0 bases at J, with 7 bases in the middle. CDR3 protein: CASSLAGSSNQPQHF. The CDR3 coding sequence is TGCGCCAGCAGCTTGGCGGGATCTAGCAATCAGCCCCAGCATTTT.

This clone has a single count. The V call is TRBV2, the J call TRBJ2-7, with TRBD1 matching over 12 bases. The V gene end was trimmed by 3 bases and the J gene end by 0 bases; junction bases not matched to a gene: 3. CDR1 and CDR2 from the germline V gene are SNHLY and FYNNEI. This CDR3 contains 16 residues. As DNA, the CDR3 is TGTGCCAGCAGTGATCCGGGACAGGGGGCCTCCTACGAGCAGTACTTC. This encodes CASSDPGQGASYEQYF.

The gene calls are TRBV29-1 and TRBJ2-4; D unclear. The CDR3 spans 15 residues. V was trimmed by 5 bases and J by 0 bases, leaving 14 bases between them. The germline CDR1 and CDR2 sequences are SQVTM and ANQGSEA. The CDR3 region has the DNA TGCAGCGTTCAAACGATACATTTAGCCAAAAACATTCAGTACTTC. Encoded protein: CSVQTIHLAKNIQYF.

The chain links TRBV7-9 to TRBJ2-1, with 7 bases identical to TRBD1. This CDR3 comprises 15 residues. The junction had 6 bases not matched to a gene; V was cut back by 6 bases and J by 1 base. From germline, CDR1 is SEHNR and CDR2 FQNEAQ (reference sequence). CDR3 nucleotide sequence: TGTGCCAGCAGTCCTCGACAGGGTTCCTACAATGAGCAGTTCTTC. Its protein is CASSPRQGSYNEQFF.

The chain links TRBV5-6 to TRBJ2-1, with 10 positions matching TRBD2. CDR1 and CDR2 (germline): SGHDT, YYEEEE. The junction had 6 bases not matched to a gene; V was cut back by 2 bases and J by 7 bases. The CDR3 has 15 amino acids. The CDR3 DNA reads TGTGCCAGCAGCTTATGGTCTAGCGGGAGTAATGAGCAGTTCTTC. This translates into CASSLWSSGSNEQFF.

The rearrangement joins TRBV7-9 to TRBJ1-5; 7 nucleotides align to TRBD1. Looked up from germline, CDR1 is SEHNR and CDR2 is FQNEAQ (reference sequence). The length of the CDR3 is 14 residues. After removal of 6 bases from V and 2 bases from J, the junction contained 4 bases not matched to a gene. The CDR3 sequence: CASSSGTGNQPQHF. DNA for the CDR3: TGTGCCAGCAGTTCCGGGACAGGCAATCAGCCCCAGCATTTT.

The chain uses TRBV4-3 and TRBJ2-2; D is perhaps TRBD1 (5 bases). V shed 4 bases and J shed 0 bases, with 9 bases lying between them. Germline CDR1 reads LGHNA; CDR2 reads YSLEER. The CDR3 has 15 amino acids. CDR3 DNA sequence: TGCGCCAGCAGCCCAGAGGACACGAACACCGGGGAGCTGTTTTTT. Translation gives CASSPEDTNTGELFF.

The rearrangement links TRBV20-1 to TRBJ2-1; D gene uncertain. The CDR3 spans 11 residues. From germline, CDR1 is DFQATT and CDR2 SNEGSKA (reference sequence). Trimming shortened V by 5 bases and J by 5 bases, and 7 bases separated the two germline ends. CDR3 bases: TGCAGTGCTGACATAGACAATGAGCAGTTCTTC. It encodes CSADIDNEQFF.

This clone has just one count. CDR3: CAISATGGASEKLFF. CDR3 in DNA: TGTGCCATCAGCGCTACAGGGGGCGCATCTGAAAAACTGTTTTTT. The V call is TRBV10-3, the J call TRBJ1-4; TRBD1 matches 9 bases. The CDR3 has 15 amino acids. After removal of 6 bases from V and 7 bases from J, the junction contained 9 bases not matched to a gene. Germline values: CDR1 ENHRY, CDR2 SYGVKD.

The rearrangement links TRBV5-1 to TRBJ2-1; 9 bases line up with TRBD2. The CDR3 has 14 residues. Germline CDR1 reads SGHRS; CDR2 reads YFSETQ. The V segment lost 7 bases and the J segment 3 bases; nucleotides outside the gene matches: 5. CDR3 DNA: TGCGCCAGCTCACGACTAGCGGACTACAATGAGCAGTTCTTC. It codes for CASSRLADYNEQFF.

This clone was seen a handful of times. The J gene is TRBJ1-2, the V gene TRBV11-2, with 7 bases identical to TRBD1. Germline assignment: CDR1 SGHAT and CDR2 FQNNGV. This CDR3 comprises 15 residues. J was trimmed by 4 bases and V by 5 bases; bases with no gene match: 10. CDR3 sequence: CASSGMGQLSYGYTF. As DNA, the CDR3 is TGTGCCAGCAGCGGGATGGGACAGCTAAGCTATGGCTACACCTTC.

This clone came up a few times. J is TRBJ2-5 and V is TRBV2; 10 nucleotides agree with TRBD1. The J segment lost 5 bases and the V segment lost 6 bases, leaving 9 bases of the junction unmatched. The CDR3 has 15 residues. From germline, CDR1 is SNHLY and CDR2 FYNNEI. CDR3 protein: CASSPGQGFTETQYF. DNA for the CDR3: TGTGCCAGCAGCCCGGGACAGGGGTTTACGGAGACCCAGTACTTC.

The chain uses TRBV28 and TRBJ1-5; 12 nucleotides align to TRBD1. Germline lookup yields CDR1 MDHEN and CDR2 SYDVKM. The trim removed 5 bases at V and 6 bases at J, leaving 5 bases unmatched. The CDR3 consists of 15 residues. The CDR3 DNA follows: TGTGCCAGCAGTATCGGGACAGGGGGCCTTCAGCCCCAGCATTTT. It yields the protein CASSIGTGGLQPQHF.

This clone was recorded only once. This chain joins TRBV10-3 and TRBJ1-2, with D perhaps matching TRBD1 (6 bases). Per germline, CDR1 ENHRY and CDR2 SYGVKD. Trimming took 3 bases from V and 4 from J, leaving 12 bases between them. The CDR3 has 14 amino acids. DNA of the CDR3: TGTGCCATCAGTGATCGGACAGCAAGCTATGGCTACACCTTC. Encoded protein: CAISDRTASYGYTF.